One sample yielded the 17 T cell receptor beta chains listed below, sequenced in a study of radiotherapy plus CTLA-4 blockade in lung cancer. The protocol was immunoSEQ multiplex PCR, while the TCRdb copy is restricted to in-frame clones and leaves out a portion. The table lists around 40,000 clones, 75% to 90% of them singletons. Sequencing used peripheral blood, obtained from a patient treated with radiotherapy plus ipilimumab. These receptors were collected from a human donor with non-small cell lung cancer who had stable disease on radiotherapy plus ipilimumab.

CDR3 sequence reads: CASSDPRQGQETQYF. The CDR3 bases are TGTGCCAGCAGTGACCCTCGACAGGGACAGGAGACCCAGTACTTC. V usage is TRBV25-1 and J usage is TRBJ2-5, with 7 bases matching TRBD1. J was trimmed by 5 bases and V by 3 bases; bases with no gene match: 9. CDR1 MGHDK and CDR2 SYGVNS come from the germline V gene. The CDR3 has 15 amino acids.

A word on this clone: The sample carries other DNA sequences with the same CDR3. This sequence joins TRBV10-3 and TRBJ1-1, with TRBD1 matching over 10 bases. The junction had 9 bases not matched to a gene; V was cut back by 11 bases and J by 0 bases. The germline V gene encodes CDR1 ENHRY and CDR2 SYGVKD. The CDR3 consists of 15 residues. CDR3 nucleotide sequence: TGTGCCTCACGACAGGGGGCTCGGTTGAACACTGAAGCTTTCTTT. Protein product: CASRQGARLNTEAFF.

The chain employs TRBV16 and TRBJ2-1; D gene uncertain. This CDR3 comprises 13 residues. Germline loops: CDR1 KGHSY, CDR2 FQNENV. V dropped 0 bases and J dropped 5 bases, with 5 bases sitting between them. CDR3 sequence reads: CASSQSLNNEQFF. The DNA of the CDR3 is TGTGCCAGCAGCCAATCCCTTAACAATGAGCAGTTCTTC.

The J gene is TRBJ2-7, the V gene TRBV15, with D maybe TRBD1 (5 bases). Per germline, CDR1 LNHNV and CDR2 YYDKDF (reference sequence). This CDR3 contains 11 residues. Trimming took off 6 bases at V and 2 bases at J, with 5 bases between the two ends. CDR3 sequence (DNA): TGTGCCACCAGAGGGGCCTACGAGCAGTACTTC. Its protein product is CATRGAYEQYF.

V gene TRBV7-2 combines with J gene TRBJ1-4; perhaps TRBD1 as D (6 bases). Germline V gene sequence: CDR1 SGHTA, CDR2 FQGNSA. The germline V and J ends were trimmed by 4 bases and 6 bases, with 15 bases remaining between them. This CDR3 has 15 residues. The CDR3 loop reads CASSSVGGGDEKLFF. As DNA, the CDR3 is TGTGCCAGCAGCTCCGTAGGGGGTGGGGATGAAAAACTGTTTTTT.

This sequence joins TRBV5-4 and TRBJ1-6; D is unresolved. CDR3 size: 15 residues. Germline V gives CDR1 SGHNT, CDR2 YYREEE (reference sequence). V lost 2 bases, J lost 7 bases, and 13 bases lay in between. The CDR3 DNA sequence: TGTGCCAGCAGCTTTCTTTCGAACCGGAATTCACCCCTCCACTTT. Translation gives CASSFLSNRNSPLHF.

The V and J genes are TRBV5-1 and TRBJ2-5; 7 bases align to TRBD1. Unmatched junction bases numbered 10, after V lost 4 bases and J lost 4 bases. The CDR3 consists of 15 residues. Germline values: CDR1 SGHRS, CDR2 YFSETQ. The CDR3 reads CASSTRQGSGETQYF. As DNA, the CDR3 is TGCGCCAGCAGCACCAGACAGGGAAGTGGAGAGACCCAGTACTTC.

This clone has just a few counts. In DNA, the CDR3 is TGTGCCAGCAGCCACAGGGAAGGTCAGCCCCAGCATTTT. This translates into CASSHREGQPQHF. This chain links TRBV2 with TRBJ1-5; tentatively, D is TRBD1 (6 bases). This CDR3 is 13 amino acids long. Germline V CDR1 and CDR2: SNHLY, FYNNEI. V lost 6 bases to trimming and J lost 6 bases, with 12 bases between them.

The rearrangement uses TRBV7-2 and TRBJ2-7; 10 bases match TRBD1. Germline assignment: CDR1 SGHTA and CDR2 FQGNSA. V shed 5 bases, J shed 6 bases, and the junction held 4 bases outside the gene matches. This CDR3 has 13 residues. CDR3 sequence (DNA): TGTGCCAGCAGCCGGGACAGGGGTCTCGAGCAGTACTTC. Its protein product is CASSRDRGLEQYF.

This sequence joins TRBV7-2 and TRBJ2-2; 8 bases are shared with TRBD1. The junction had 7 bases not matched to a gene; V was cut back by 1 base and J by 3 bases. CDR1 SGHTA and CDR2 FQGNSA come from the germline V gene. This CDR3 is built from 17 residues. CDR3 bases: TGTGCCAGCAGCTTAGATCCCAGGGGGCTATACACCGGGGAGCTGTTTTTT. Translating it yields CASSLDPRGLYTGELFF.

The chain combines TRBV28 with TRBJ2-7, with 10 bases matching TRBD2. The CDR3 covers 17 residues. CDR1 and CDR2 (germline): MDHEN, SYDVKM. V dropped 6 bases and J dropped 5; count of bases not matched to a gene: 16. In DNA form, the CDR3 reads TGTGCCAGCAGGGATCCGGGACTAGCGATATCCCCCAACGAGCAGTACTTC. Amino acid sequence: CASRDPGLAISPNEQYF.

CDR3 region: CASSALGWTGAYNEQFF. CDR3 coding DNA: TGTGCCAGCAGTGCACTAGGATGGACAGGGGCATACAATGAGCAGTTCTTC. The chain carries TRBV6-1 and TRBJ2-1, with 9 bases matching TRBD1. The CDR3 is 17 residues long. Looked up from germline, CDR1 is MNHNS and CDR2 is SASEGT. The J segment lost 4 bases and the V segment lost 4 bases, leaving 11 bases of the junction unmatched.

V is TRBV18 and J is TRBJ2-5; TRBD1 is a possible D gene (6 bases). The CDR3 runs to 15 residues. The germline V and J ends were trimmed by 3 bases and 5 bases, with 16 bases remaining between them. In germline, CDR1 is KGHSH, CDR2 LQKENI. CDR3 sequence: CASSPSGANRETQYF. The CDR3 DNA sequence: TGTGCCAGCTCACCTTCAGGGGCGAATAGGGAGACCCAGTACTTC.

The chain couples TRBV10-3 to TRBJ2-3; 8 bases are a match to TRBD1. V was clipped by 4 bases and J by 7 bases; unmatched bases: 10. The CDR3 is 15 amino acids. Germline CDR1 and CDR2: ENHRY and SYGVKD. In nucleotides, the CDR3 is TGTGCCATCAGTGGTGGGACAGGCTACCGAAATACGCAGTATTTT. As protein: CAISGGTGYRNTQYF.

This chain uses TRBV27 with TRBJ2-7; 15 positions match TRBD2. The CDR3 has 15 amino acids. Germline trimming cut 7 bases from V and 2 bases from J; bases unmatched to any gene: 3. Germline V CDR1 and CDR2: MNHEY, SMNVEV (reference sequence). CDR3 sequence (DNA): TGTGCCAGCAAGGGACTAGCGGGAGGTCCCTACGAGCAGTACTTC. Its translation is CASKGLAGGPYEQYF.

The chain has TRBV5-1 and TRBJ1-2, with D possibly matching TRBD1 (6 bases). V was cut by 4 bases and J by 3 bases, with 22 bases left in between. CDR1 is SGHRS, CDR2 YFSETQ, per germline. CDR3 length equals 17 residues. This CDR3 reads CASSKGQPARGDYGYTF. The CDR3 nucleotides are TGCGCCAGCAGCAAAGGACAGCCCGCCAGGGGTGACTATGGCTACACCTTC.

The V gene is TRBV7-2, the J gene TRBJ2-1, with 10 nucleotides matching TRBD2. V dropped 3 bases and J dropped 1; count of bases not matched to a gene: 6. Germline V CDR1 and CDR2: SGHTA, FQGNSA. CDR3 length equals 17 residues. In DNA, the CDR3 is TGTGCCAGCAGCTTTGCGCCACTAGCGGGGTCCTACAATGAGCAGTTCTTC. Amino acid sequence: CASSFAPLAGSYNEQFF.